The 10 T cell receptor beta chains reported below all come from one sample, sequenced in a study of cytomegalovirus exposure and HLA in healthy donors. The PCR made use of 60 Vbeta and 13 Jbeta primers. Sequencing was performed with immunoSEQ multiplex PCR; in TCRdb, only in-frame clones are kept and a portion is missing. The sample records 76,000 or so clones, around 70% being singletons. The specimen sequenced was PBMCs. These receptors were obtained from a woman aged 40 to 49 in good health and CMV-seropositive.

The genes are TRBV28 and TRBJ2-6, with D perhaps TRBD1 (5 bases). This CDR3 has 15 residues. Trimming shortened V by 4 bases and J by 2 bases, and 9 bases separated the two germline ends. Per the germline V gene, CDR1 is MDHEN and CDR2 is SYDVKM. In DNA form, the CDR3 reads TGTGCCAGCAGTTCAGGGATCGCTGGGGCCAACGTCCTGACTTTC. Amino acid sequence: CASSSGIAGANVLTF.

J is TRBJ2-2 and V is TRBV27; TRBD1 is a possible D gene (6 bases). Trimming cost V 2 bases and J 4 bases, with 17 bases left between them. The CDR3 sequence is 17 residues long. Germline values: CDR1 MNHEY, CDR2 SMNVEV (reference sequence). The CDR3: CASSLETGLVGTGELFF. The CDR3 DNA follows: TGTGCCAGCAGTTTAGAAACAGGGTTAGTAGGCACCGGGGAGCTGTTTTTT.

The V call is TRBV5-1, the J call TRBJ2-1; 7 bases fit TRBD1. CDR1 SGHRS and CDR2 YFSETQ come from the germline V gene. V was pared by 2 bases and J by 3 bases, with 2 bases of the junction left unmatched. The CDR3 has 14 amino acids. The CDR3 is CASSFRDSYNEQFF. In DNA form, the CDR3 reads TGCGCCAGCAGCTTTCGGGACAGCTACAATGAGCAGTTCTTC.

The genes are TRBV27 and TRBJ1-2; 9 nucleotides match TRBD1. The germline V gene has CDR1 MNHEY and CDR2 SMNVEV (reference sequence). Trimming took 4 bases from V and 6 from J; bases not matched to a gene: 3. The CDR3 length is 13 residues. The CDR3 DNA reads TGTGCCAGCAGTTCCAACAGGGGGCATGGCTACACCTTC. Translation: CASSSNRGHGYTF.

J is TRBJ2-2 and V is TRBV5-1; the match to TRBD2 covers 7 bases. The CDR3 loop spans 13 amino acids. After removal of 4 bases from V and 7 bases from J, the junction contained 4 bases not matched to a gene. Germline V gives CDR1 SGHRS, CDR2 YFSETQ. The DNA of the CDR3 is TGCGCCAGCAGCGGCGGACTAGTCGGGGAGCTGTTTTTT. It codes for CASSGGLVGELFF.

This chain connects TRBV5-6 to TRBJ1-5; TRBD1 might be the D (5 bases). CDR3 size: 14 residues. Deletions cut 3 bases from V and 0 bases from J, with 7 bases between. CDR1 is SGHDT, CDR2 YYEEEE, per germline. The CDR3: CASSYRISNQPQHF. The DNA of the CDR3 is TGTGCCAGCAGCTACAGGATTAGCAATCAGCCCCAGCATTTT.

V gene TRBV7-3 combines with J gene TRBJ2-7; 8 bases map to TRBD2. The CDR3 has 16 amino acids. V was clipped by 2 bases and J by 2 bases; unmatched bases: 8. Germline lookup yields CDR1 SGHTA and CDR2 FQGTGA. The CDR3 region is CASSLESSGTPYEQYF. Written as DNA, the CDR3 is TGTGCCAGCAGCTTAGAGAGTAGCGGGACCCCCTACGAGCAGTACTTC.

This clone was seen a handful of times. V gene TRBV19 combines with J gene TRBJ1-2; D ambiguous. The V and J ends lost 3 bases and 3 bases respectively, with 11 bases between them. The CDR3 is 14 residues long. The V gene's germline CDR1 is LNHDA and CDR2 SQIVND (reference sequence). The CDR3 coding sequence is TGTGCCAGTAGTATGCGGGCGCGTGACTATGGCTACACCTTC. The encoded protein is CASSMRARDYGYTF. Full variable domain (missing parts from reference TRBV19 and TRBJ1-2): DGGITQSPKYLFRKEGQNVTLSCEQNLNHDAMYWYRQDPGQGLRLIYYSQIVNDFQKGDIAEGYSVSREKKESFPLTVTSAQKNPTAFYLCASSMRARDYGYTFGSGTRLTVV.

This clone was seen a few times. The CDR3 here is CATNRVLETQYF. The CDR3 DNA reads as TGTGCCACCAATAGAGTCCTGGAGACCCAGTACTTC. The genes are TRBV28 and TRBJ2-5; D unresolved. CDR1 is MDHEN and CDR2 is SYDVKM in the germline V gene. V lost 10 bases and J 5 bases, leaving 14 bases between the germline ends. The CDR3 length is 12 residues.

The V call is TRBV5-1, the J call TRBJ2-7; 11 bases are a match to TRBD1. Germline CDR1 and CDR2: SGHRS and YFSETQ. J gave up 5 bases and V 2 bases, and 6 bases lay outside the gene matches. The CDR3 covers 15 residues. The CDR3 DNA reads TGCGCCAGCAGCTTCTCCGGGACAGGGGGGGACGAGCAGTACTTC. It is translated as CASSFSGTGGDEQYF. The whole variable domain, filled in from reference TRBV5-1 and TRBJ2-7, reads KAGVTQTPRYLIKTRGQQVTLSCSPISGHRSVSWYQQTPGQGLQFLFEYFSETQRNKGNFPGRFSGRQFSNSRSEMNVSTLELGDSALYLCASSFSGTGGDEQYFGPGTRLTVT.